The T cell receptor (beta chain) under discussion was sequenced for a study of regulatory T cells in long-lasting Graves disease. About the study: Persistent Graves' disease denoted over 5 years of antithyroid drugs plus positive TSH receptor antibodies. Regarding the study as a whole: TCR diversity was lower in persistent Graves' patients than in newly diagnosed ones.

Building of the TCR beta libraries involved iRepertoire HTBI primers and Arm-PCR of CDR3 regions. TCRdb passed the multiplex PCR reads through MiXCR, listing each CDR3 protein once. The data show 310,000 or so distinct CDR3 sequences, with around 21% seen just once and roughly 56% held by the top ten. Looked up from germline, CDR1 is MNHEY and CDR2 is SMNVEV (reference sequence). The CDR3 extends over 16 amino acids. V was trimmed by 4 bases and J by 3 bases, leaving 19 bases between them. About this clonotype itself: Its matching antigen is unknown.

Time point specified: persistent/refractory GD, antithyroid drugs over 5 years with positive TRAb. The TCR library was made from RNA extracted from PBMCs. Diagnoses of Graves' disease were made by American Thyroid Association guidelines. The receptor's source is a female donor with Graves disease. This chain links TRBV27 with TRBJ2-7; D remains unclear. Sequenced material: peripheral blood mononuclear cells (PBMCs), taken when the disease was refractory, from a patient treated with antithyroid drugs. CDR3 sequence: CASSSRLRNNIYEQYF. The CDR3 DNA reads as TGTGCCAGCAGTTCCCGATTACGGAATAACATCTACGAGCAGTACTTC.